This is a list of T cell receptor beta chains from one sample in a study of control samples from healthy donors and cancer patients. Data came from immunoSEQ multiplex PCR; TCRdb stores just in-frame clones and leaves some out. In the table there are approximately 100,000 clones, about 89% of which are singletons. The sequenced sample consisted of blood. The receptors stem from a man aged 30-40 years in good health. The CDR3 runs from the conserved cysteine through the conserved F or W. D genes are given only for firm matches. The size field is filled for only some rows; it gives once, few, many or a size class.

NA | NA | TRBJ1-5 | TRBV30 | TGTGCCTGGAGTGTTAGGAGCAATCAGCCCCAGCATTTT | CAWSVRSNQPQHF
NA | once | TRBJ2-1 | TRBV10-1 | TGCGCCAGCAGTGAGTCGGTACGGGGCCCTTCCTACAATGAGCAGTTCTTC | CASSESVRGPSYNEQFF
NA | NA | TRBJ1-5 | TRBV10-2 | TGCGCCAGCAGTGAGGGCGGAGGACAGCCCCAGCATTTT | CASSEGGGQPQHF
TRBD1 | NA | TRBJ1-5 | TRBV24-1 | TGTGCCACCAGTGACCGGACAGGGCCCGGCAATCAGCCCCAGCATTTT | CATSDRTGPGNQPQHF
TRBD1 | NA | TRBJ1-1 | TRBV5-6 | TGTGCCAGCAGCTTGGTCGTGACAGGGGGTCCGAACACTGAAGCTTTCTTT | CASSLVVTGGPNTEAFF
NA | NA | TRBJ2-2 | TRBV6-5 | TGTGCCAGCAAGGGGGGCAGATTCACCGGGGAGCTGTTTTTT | CASKGGRFTGELFF
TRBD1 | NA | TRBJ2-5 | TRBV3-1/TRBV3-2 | TGTGCCAGCAGCCCTAGGACAGGGTCGGACGAGACCCAGTACTTC | CASSPRTGSDETQYF
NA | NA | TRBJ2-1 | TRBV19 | TGTGCCAGTAGCCCGAACAGGTTAAGCTCCTACAATGAGCAGTTCTTC | CASSPNRLSSYNEQFF
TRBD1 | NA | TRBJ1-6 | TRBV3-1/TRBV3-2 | TGTGCCAGCAACCTTGGACAGGGGAATAATTCACCCCTCCACTTT | CASNLGQGNNSPLHF
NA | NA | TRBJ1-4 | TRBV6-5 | TGTGCCAGCAACTGGGGCCGGAATAATGAAAAACTGTTTTTT | CASNWGRNNEKLFF
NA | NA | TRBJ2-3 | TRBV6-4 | TGTGCCAGCAGTGGGCAGGGGCAGGATACGCAGTATTTT | CASSGQGQDTQYF
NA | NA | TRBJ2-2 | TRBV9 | TGTGCCAGCACCGCGGGCGGGAACACCGGGGAGCTGTTTTTT | CASTAGGNTGELFF
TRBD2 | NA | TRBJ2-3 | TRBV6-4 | TGTGCCAGCAGTGGGACTAGCGGGGGGCTAGATACGCAGTATTTT | CASSGTSGGLDTQYF
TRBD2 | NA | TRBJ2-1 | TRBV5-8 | TGTGCCAGCAGTTCAACTAGCGGGGGGGTCTACAATGAGCAGTTCTTC | CASSSTSGGVYNEQFF